Listed here are 14 T cell receptor beta chains from one sample, sequenced in a study of shared T cell receptors in the human thymus. This table comes from immunoSEQ multiplex PCR, and its TCRdb copy is limited to in-frame clones, with some not included. This table holds hundreds of thousands of clones, 88% found once. These data were also reused for a study on human thymus T cells.

Sequencing was carried out using thymocytes. All receptors come from a boy in the first two years of life with a congenital heart defect.

This clone has only one observation. V usage is TRBV6-5 and J usage is TRBJ2-7; 7 nucleotides line up with TRBD2. Germline V gives CDR1 MNHEY, CDR2 SVGAGI. Trimming at V came to 6 bases and at J to 6 bases, leaving 11 bases not matched to a gene. This CDR3 is 14 amino acids long. Here the CDR3 DNA reads TGTGCCAGCAGCCACCTGACTAGCTCTCCCGAGCAGTACTTC. Its protein is CASSHLTSSPEQYF.

The CDR3 loop reads CASSQDSVGLAGEQYF. CDR3 DNA: TGTGCCAGCAGCCAAGATAGCGTGGGTTTAGCTGGCGAGCAGTACTTC. This sequence joins TRBV4-2 and TRBJ2-7; tentatively, D is TRBD2 (5 bases). V was cut by 0 bases and J by 6 bases, with 18 bases left in between. The CDR3 extends over 16 amino acids. CDR1 and CDR2 from the germline V gene are LGHNA and YNFKEQ.

CDR3: CASSLSRTGEVNEQYF. The CDR3 DNA sequence: TGTGCCAGCAGCTTAAGCCGGACAGGGGAGGTCAACGAGCAGTACTTC. This sequence joins TRBV7-9 and TRBJ2-7; 9 bases are shared with TRBD1. This CDR3 region has 16 residues. V shed 2 bases and J 5 bases; nucleotides not matched to a gene: 10. Germline CDR1 SEHNR, CDR2 FQNEAQ (reference sequence).

The chain combines TRBV19 with TRBJ1-5; 9 nucleotides agree with TRBD1. Germline values: CDR1 LNHDA, CDR2 SQIVND (reference sequence). V shed 9 bases, J shed 7 bases, and the junction held 10 bases outside the gene matches. The CDR3 contains 14 residues. The CDR3 region has the DNA TGTGCCAGAAACTCCCGGGACAGGGCGCAGCCCCAGCATTTT. This sequence encodes CARNSRDRAQPQHF. The full variable domain, rest sourced from reference TRBV19 and TRBJ1-5, is DGGITQSPKYLFRKEGQNVTLSCEQNLNHDAMYWYRQDPGQGLRLIYYSQIVNDFQKGDIAEGYSVSREKKESFPLTVTSAQKNPTAFYLCARNSRDRAQPQHFGDGTRLSIL.

CDR3 protein: CASSLGREESEKLFF. Here the CDR3 DNA reads TGCGCCAGCAGCTTGGGGAGGGAGGAGTCTGAAAAACTGTTTTTT. This chain connects TRBV5-1 to TRBJ1-4; D is ambiguous. The CDR3 runs to 15 residues. Trimming took 0 bases from V and 7 from J, leaving 13 bases between them. CDR1 SGHRS and CDR2 YFSETQ come from the germline V gene.

The genes are TRBV7-6 and TRBJ2-7; TRBD2 matches at 16 bases. J gave up 4 bases and V 6 bases, and 15 bases lay outside the gene matches. Germline loops: CDR1 SGHVS, CDR2 FNYEAQ. CDR3 size: 19 residues. CDR3 nucleotides: TGTGCCAGCAGACCGTCCGGGACTAGCGGGAGGGCCTTTGGGTACGAGCAGTACTTC. Its translation is CASRPSGTSGRAFGYEQYF.

This clone was seen a few times. V is TRBV23-1 and J is TRBJ2-5; 9 bases match TRBD1. TRBV23-1 is given ORF status, its function remaining uncertain. The CDR3 runs to 18 residues. Trimming removed 4 bases from V and 6 bases from J; junction bases left unmatched: 18. CDR3 sequence reads: CASSRPLGTGSGRKTQYF. For the CDR3, the DNA is TGCGCCAGCAGTCGCCCCCTCGGGACAGGGAGTGGGCGAAAGACCCAGTACTTC.

The V and J genes are TRBV7-3 and TRBJ2-1, with D unresolved. This CDR3 has 13 amino acids. Germline lookup yields CDR1 SGHTA and CDR2 FQGTGA. The V and J ends lost 5 bases and 2 bases respectively, with 7 bases between them. The CDR3 spells CASSAGPYNEQFF. In DNA, the CDR3 is TGTGCCAGCAGCGCCGGTCCCTACAATGAGCAGTTCTTC.

The chain links TRBV29-1 to TRBJ2-5, with 7 nucleotides matching TRBD1. CDR3 size: 13 residues. Per germline, CDR1 SQVTM and CDR2 ANQGSEA. Trimming took 2 bases from V and 3 from J; bases not matched to a gene: 3. The DNA for the CDR3 is TGCAGCGTTGAACGGACAGGAGAAGAGACCCAGTACTTC. Encoded protein: CSVERTGEETQYF.

A few counts support this clone. V is TRBV27 and J is TRBJ2-2; maybe TRBD1 (6 bases). Germline V CDR1 and CDR2: MNHEY, SMNVEV (reference sequence). Trimming cost V 6 bases and J 7 bases, with 21 bases left between them. This CDR3 comprises 16 residues. The CDR3 reads CASSPWGPPTSGELFF. CDR3 in DNA: TGTGCCAGCAGCCCATGGGGGCCCCCAACTAGCGGGGAGCTGTTTTTT.

The chain is built from TRBV5-1 and TRBJ2-7; D might be TRBD1 (6 bases). The CDR3 runs to 13 residues. Germline V gene data show CDR1 as SGHRS and CDR2 as YFSETQ. Trimming pared 6 bases from V and 0 bases from J, leaving 10 bases between. The CDR3 region is CASKGDHSYEQYF. CDR3 nucleotide sequence: TGCGCCAGCAAGGGGGACCACTCCTACGAGCAGTACTTC.

The J gene is TRBJ2-7, the V gene TRBV7-8; perhaps TRBD2 as D (5 bases). V gave up 5 bases and J gave up 0 bases, with 20 bases separating them. CDR3 length equals 17 residues. Germline loops: CDR1 SGHVS, CDR2 FQNEAQ. The CDR3 nucleotides read TGTGCCAGCAGCGGCCCGCTTGGAGGTCTAAGCTCCTACGAGCAGTACTTC. Protein: CASSGPLGGLSSYEQYF.

This chain links TRBV6-5 with TRBJ2-7; 10 nucleotides align to TRBD1. CDR3 size: 14 residues. The germline CDR1 and CDR2 sequences are MNHEY and SVGAGI. The V and J ends lost 6 bases and 2 bases, in that order; junction bases with no gene match: 4. The DNA for the CDR3 is TGTGCCAGCAGCTGGACAGGGGGGACCTACGAGCAGTACTTC. Residues: CASSWTGGTYEQYF.

The chain joins TRBV7-9 to TRBJ2-7; the match to TRBD1 covers 10 bases. The CDR3 runs 16 residues. V lost 3 bases and J lost 4; bases outside the gene matches: 9. From germline, CDR1 is SEHNR and CDR2 FQNEAQ (reference sequence). CDR3 DNA: TGTGCCAGCAGCTTTTGCCCCGGGACAGGGGAATACGAGCAGTACTTC. Its protein product is CASSFCPGTGEYEQYF.